The source of this TCR beta chain is a study of a mutant IDH1 vaccine in newly diagnosed glioma. The wider study: Prior therapy was radiotherapy, temozolomide, or both; most received both. Findings and caveats of the study: With respect to changes in top peripheral T cell clonotypes, pseudoprogression seemed unrelated. Across multiple MHC alleles, 93.3% of patients had vaccine-induced responses.

CDR1 and CDR2 from the germline V gene are SQVTM and ANQGSEA. The CDR3 extends over 14 amino acids. Trimming cost V 3 bases and J 0 bases, with 10 bases left between them. Generated by immunoSEQ multiplex PCR, the TCRdb table keeps only in-frame clones and is missing some. The sample consists of 90,000 to 100,000 clones, roughly 91% of them appearing once. Note on this clone: As yet, its antigen is unknown.

The sample's time point: week 47, end of study. Each dose delivered 300 ug of mutant IDH1 20-mer peptide subcutaneously with imiquimod. This sequence joins TRBV29-1 and TRBJ2-3; no reliable D call. This TCR was recovered from a woman aged 45 to 65 with glioma. The sequenced sample was PBMCs, obtained from a glioma patient whose treatment included an IDH1 peptide vaccine. This chain's CDR3 is CSVEDVSSTDTQYF. The CDR3, as DNA: TGCAGCGTTGAGGACGTCTCTAGCACAGATACGCAGTATTTT.